This passage covers 17 T cell receptor beta chains from one sample sequenced in a study of technical replicates of blood from a handful of donors. Using immunoSEQ multiplex PCR, the repertoire was profiled, and TCRdb retains in-frame clones only, with some absent. The data show just over 95,000 clones, about 95% seen once. The sample consisted of T cells isolated from PBMCs. These receptors were collected from a human donor in good health.

This chain uses TRBV5-8 with TRBJ1-3, with TRBD1 matching over 10 bases. The CDR3 consists of 14 residues. Germline values: CDR1 SGHTS, CDR2 YDEGEE. The junction had 3 bases not matched to a gene; V was cut back by 2 bases and J by 7 bases. The CDR3 sequence is CASSFGTGVNTIYF. In DNA form, the CDR3 reads TGTGCCAGCAGCTTCGGGACAGGGGTTAACACCATATATTTT.

This sequence joins TRBV7-3 and TRBJ2-2; 8 nucleotides match TRBD2. V gave up 5 bases and J gave up 4 bases; unmatched junction bases: 0. The germline V gene has CDR1 SGHTA and CDR2 FQGTGA. The CDR3 contains 13 residues. CDR3 coding DNA: TGTGCCAGCAGCGGGACTAGCACCGGGGAGCTGTTTTTT. Translation gives CASSGTSTGELFF.

This rearrangement joins TRBV11-3 to TRBJ1-1; 7 bases are shared with TRBD1. Germline CDR1 and CDR2: SGHNT and YENEEA. Trimming at V came to 3 bases and at J to 7 bases, leaving 5 bases not matched to a gene. The CDR3 contains 13 residues. CDR3 sequence (DNA): TGTGCCAGCAGCTTCTACCGGGACAGTGAAGCTTTCTTT. It encodes CASSFYRDSEAFF.

J is TRBJ2-1 and V is TRBV7-3; 10 bases fit TRBD2. Per germline, CDR1 SGHTA and CDR2 FQGTGA. Trimming at V came to 0 bases and at J to 9 bases, leaving 8 bases not matched to a gene. The CDR3 is made up of 16 amino acids. DNA of the CDR3: TGTGCCAGCAGCTTAACGCTGGCTAGCGGGAGTGGTGAGCAGTTCTTC. It specifies CASSLTLASGSGEQFF.

The chain uses TRBV10-3 and TRBJ1-2; 8 bases fit TRBD1. The CDR3 runs to 14 residues. V lost 2 bases to trimming and J lost 6 bases; unmatched junction nucleotides: 5. Germline-derived CDR1 and CDR2 are ENHRY and SYGVKD. CDR3 amino acids: CAISEARGQDGYTF. The CDR3 bases are TGTGCCATCAGTGAGGCCAGGGGGCAAGATGGCTACACCTTC.

J is TRBJ2-1 and V is TRBV5-1; possible D gene TRBD2, 6 bases. Germline V gives CDR1 SGHRS, CDR2 YFSETQ. Trimming stripped 0 bases from V and 8 bases from J, with 9 bases between. This CDR3 region has 13 residues. The CDR3 region has the DNA TGCGCCAGCAGCTTGGAACTAGCATATGAGCAGTTCTTC. It encodes CASSLELAYEQFF.

V gene TRBV30 combines with J gene TRBJ1-3; D uncertain. Deletions cut 8 bases from V and 2 bases from J, with 7 bases between. Germline CDR1 reads GTSNPN; CDR2 reads SVGIG (reference sequence). The CDR3 contains 11 residues. CDR3 sequence: CAGGPGNTIYF. The CDR3 bases are TGTGCCGGCGGCCCTGGAAACACCATATATTTT.

This chain links TRBV9 with TRBJ2-7; 10 bases match TRBD2. The germline gives CDR1 SGDLS, CDR2 YYNGEE. Trimming at V came to 0 bases and at J to 7 bases, leaving 7 bases not matched to a gene. This CDR3 comprises 15 residues. The CDR3 loop is CASSVVDGLAAEQYF. In nucleotides, the CDR3 is TGTGCCAGCAGCGTAGTGGACGGACTAGCGGCAGAGCAGTACTTC.

Details on this clone: The same CDR3 can be traced to other DNA sequences in this sample. This sequence joins TRBV19 and TRBJ2-7; 7 positions match TRBD1. The J segment lost 0 bases and the V segment lost 5 bases, leaving 1 base of the junction unmatched. Germline CDR1 LNHDA, CDR2 SQIVND (reference sequence). The length of the CDR3 is 13 residues. CDR3 loop: CASSRQGSYEQYF. The DNA for the CDR3 is TGTGCCAGTAGTCGACAGGGCTCCTACGAGCAGTACTTC.

This clone has only a few counts. The chain has TRBV11-3 and TRBJ1-1; tentatively, D is TRBD1 (5 bases). This CDR3 is 14 amino acids long. Between the trimmed V and J ends, which lost 6 bases and 0 bases, there was a span of 11 bases. Germline loops: CDR1 SGHNT, CDR2 YENEEA. CDR3 region: CASSHRTMNTEAFF. The CDR3 nucleotides read TGTGCCAGCAGTCACAGGACAATGAACACTGAAGCTTTCTTT. Filled out from reference TRBV11-3 and TRBJ1-1, the complete variable domain reads EAGVVQSPRYKIIEKKQPVAFWCNPISGHNTLYWYLQNLGQGPELLIRYENEEAVDDSQLPKDRFSAERLKGVDSTLKIQPAELGDSAVYLCASSHRTMNTEAFFGQGTRLTVV.

This sequence joins TRBV2 and TRBJ1-1; perhaps TRBD1 as D (6 bases). This CDR3 contains 15 residues. Between the trimmed V and J ends, which lost 8 bases and 0 bases, there was a span of 16 bases. The germline gives CDR1 SNHLY, CDR2 FYNNEI. This CDR3 reads CASESQGLVNTEAFF. In DNA, the CDR3 is TGTGCCAGCGAGAGTCAGGGGTTAGTGAACACTGAAGCTTTCTTT.

J is TRBJ1-4 and V is TRBV7-8; D is undetermined. This CDR3 is built from 13 residues. Between the trimmed V and J ends, which lost 2 bases and 7 bases, there was a span of 8 bases. The germline CDR1 and CDR2 sequences are SGHVS and FQNEAQ. DNA of the CDR3: TGTGCCAGCAGCTTATCAGGAGGTGAAAAACTGTTTTTT. Amino acid sequence: CASSLSGGEKLFF.

V is TRBV7-6 and J is TRBJ2-1; tentative D call: TRBD1 (5 bases). CDR1 and CDR2 (germline): SGHVS, FNYEAQ. The CDR3 runs to 14 residues. Trimming pared 3 bases from V and 3 bases from J, leaving 9 bases between. CDR3 in amino acids: CASSLTENYNEQFF. CDR3 nucleotides: TGTGCCAGCAGCTTGACAGAGAACTACAATGAGCAGTTCTTC.

The V call is TRBV7-8, the J call TRBJ2-7; TRBD1 matches 11 bases. The V gene end was trimmed by 5 bases and the J gene end by 3 bases; junction bases not matched to a gene: 9. CDR1 is SGHVS and CDR2 is FQNEAQ in the germline V gene. The CDR3 runs 16 residues. The CDR3 DNA reads as TGTGCCAGCAGCGTAAATACCGGGACAGGGGGCTACGAGCAGTACTTC. It codes for CASSVNTGTGGYEQYF. Combining the CDR3 with reference TRBV7-8 and TRBJ2-7 gives the whole variable domain GAGVSQSPRYKVAKRGQDVALRCDPISGHVSLFWYQQALGQGPEFLTYFQNEAQLDKSGLPSDRFFAERPEGSVSTLKIQRTQQEDSAVYLCASSVNTGTGGYEQYFGPGTRLTVT.

This clone appeared a single time. The chain carries TRBV19 and TRBJ2-5, with TRBD2 as a possible D gene (6 bases). The V gene's germline CDR1 is LNHDA and CDR2 SQIVND (reference sequence). This CDR3 is 16 amino acids long. Trimming stripped 3 bases from V and 0 bases from J, with 14 bases between. The CDR3 sequence: CASSIPYRGDQETQYF. The DNA of the CDR3 is TGTGCCAGTAGTATCCCCTACCGCGGGGACCAAGAGACCCAGTACTTC.

The CDR3 DNA is TGCGCCAGCAGCCACACCCCTGGGGACATAACTAATGAAAAACTGTTTTTT. Translation: CASSHTPGDITNEKLFF. The J gene is TRBJ1-4, the V gene TRBV4-1; possibly TRBD1 for D (6 bases). The CDR3 is made up of 17 amino acids. Germline lookup yields CDR1 MGHRA and CDR2 YSYEKL. V lost 3 bases and J 1 base, leaving 15 bases between the germline ends.

Worth noting for this clone: The same CDR3 can be traced to other DNA sequences in this sample. The chain joins TRBV7-3 to TRBJ1-1; unclear D gene. Germline CDR1 is SGHTA and CDR2 is FQGTGA. Trimming stripped 2 bases from V and 2 bases from J, with 6 bases between. CDR3 size: 13 residues. CDR3 coding DNA: TGTGCCAGCAGCTTAGAGAGAAACACTGAAGCTTTCTTT. Encoded protein: CASSLERNTEAFF. The variable domain in full, with the rest retrieved from reference TRBV7-3 and TRBJ1-1, is GAGVSQTPSNKVTEKGKYVELRCDPISGHTALYWYRQSLGQGPEFLIYFQGTGAADDSGLPNDRFFAVRPEGSVSTLKIQRTERGDSAVYLCASSLERNTEAFFGQGTRLTVV.